Presented here are 5 T cell receptor beta chains from one specimen sequenced in a study of metastatic and nonmetastatic thyroid tumors. All patients were treatment-naive before thyroid surgery. TCRdb re-processed the PCR reads through MiXCR. Among about 4,300 clones listed, around 22% were seen once. The sequencing sample was made of tumor tissue. Source of these receptors: a female donor with papillary thyroid cancer or a benign thyroid nodule (not recorded which). Some clones in this sample may be carry-over from other donors' samples.

With respect to this clone: Within the sample, other DNA sequences also encode this same CDR3. V gene TRBV15 combines with J gene TRBJ2-3; D is possibly TRBD1 (5 bases). Trimming took off 0 bases at V and 7 bases at J, with 8 bases between the two ends. The germline CDR1 and CDR2 sequences are LNHNV and YYDKDF (reference sequence). The CDR3 is 13 amino acids. CDR3 nucleotide sequence: TGTGCCACCAGCAGAGACACAGGCCATACGCAGTATTTT. Its protein product is CATSRDTGHTQYF.

Within the sample, this clone is medium-sized. The chain combines TRBV20-1 with TRBJ1-1; maybe TRBD1 (5 bases). Germline CDR1 and CDR2: DFQATT and SNEGSKA (reference sequence). The CDR3 consists of 14 residues. The V end was cut by 5 bases, the J end by 0 bases, with 13 bases between. In DNA form, the CDR3 reads TGCAGTGCTCCCGGGGCAGGAATGAACACTGAAGCTTTCTTT. This gives the protein CSAPGAGMNTEAFF.

The chain uses TRBV6-5 and TRBJ1-1; 7 nucleotides match TRBD1. The CDR3 covers 16 residues. Germline-derived CDR1 and CDR2 are MNHEY and SVGAGI. V dropped 5 bases and J dropped 0; count of bases not matched to a gene: 9. The CDR3 sequence is CASSNQLTGLNTEAFF. DNA for the CDR3: TGTGCCAGCAGTAACCAACTGACAGGGTTGAACACTGAAGCTTTCTTT.

Details on this clone: The junction departs from germline at one end; a sequencing error may be responsible. The rearrangement joins TRBV20-1 to TRBJ1-1, with D uncertain. The germline V gene has CDR1 DFQATT and CDR2 SNEGSKA (reference sequence). There are 8 residues in the CDR3. CDR3 loop: CSVSTGSF. The CDR3 DNA follows: TGCAGTGTCTCGACTGGTTCTTTT.

The chain links TRBV28 to TRBJ2-7; TRBD1 is a possible D gene (6 bases). The length of the CDR3 is 14 residues. V was pared by 5 bases and J by 2 bases, with 13 bases between. The V gene's germline CDR1 is MDHEN and CDR2 SYDVKM. In nucleotides, the CDR3 is TGTGCCAGCAGTATGACAGGCCCAGCCTACGAGCAGTACTTC. Translation: CASSMTGPAYEQYF.